The present entry profiles one TCR beta chain with its context. This specimen belongs to a study of blood T cells in healthy people across ages. A second about 7 to 12 cycle PCR used barcoded and J-beta primers. TCRdb fed the 5' RACE reads into MiXCR, producing one record per CDR3 protein. Altogether around 1,500,000 distinct CDR3 sequences are present, around two fifths being singletons, with the ten largest covering 7% to 9%. The clonotype comes from a woman aged 18-29 years in good health. The sequenced sample was blood.

This CDR3 is CSVATGTTTDTQYF. The DNA of the CDR3 is TGCAGCGTTGCGACAGGGACCACCACAGATACGCAGTATTTT. The chain employs TRBV29-1 and TRBJ2-3; TRBD1 agrees at 7 bases. Germline-derived CDR1 and CDR2 are SQVTM and ANQGSEA. Germline trimming cut 4 bases from V and 2 bases from J; bases unmatched to any gene: 6. This CDR3 has 14 residues.